This passage covers 4 T cell receptor beta chains from one sample sequenced in a study of blood T cell repertoires in COVID-19. Sequencing was performed with immunoSEQ multiplex PCR; in TCRdb, only in-frame clones are kept and a portion is missing. The sample gives around 230,000 clones, 84% of which show up once; approximately 2.3% is in the top ten. What was sequenced was peripheral blood. These receptors were taken from a man aged 40-49 years who had recovered from COVID-19.

The chain has TRBV18 and TRBJ1-1; D ambiguous. Germline V CDR1 and CDR2: KGHSH, LQKENI. The CDR3 is 15 residues long. Trimming left V 9 bases short and J 1 base short, with 18 bases between. The CDR3 loop reads CASSDTAQTNTEAFF. The CDR3 DNA sequence: TGTGCCAGTTCAGACACGGCCCAGACGAACACTGAAGCTTTCTTT.

The chain employs TRBV5-1 and TRBJ2-3, with 8 bases identical to TRBD1. J was trimmed by 3 bases and V by 0 bases; bases with no gene match: 3. The CDR3 has 15 residues. CDR1 is SGHRS and CDR2 is YFSETQ in the germline V gene. CDR3 coding DNA: TGCGCCAGCAGCTTGGAAGGACAGGGAACAGATACGCAGTATTTT. Its translation: CASSLEGQGTDTQYF.

The genes are TRBV5-4 and TRBJ2-7; possible D gene TRBD1, 7 bases. Germline CDR1 is SGHNT and CDR2 is YYREEE (reference sequence). This CDR3 spans 17 amino acids. Trimming cost V 0 bases and J 6 bases, with 22 bases left between them. Here the CDR3 reads CASSLVPGATGPGEQYF. The CDR3 DNA is TGTGCCAGCAGCTTGGTACCGGGGGCGACAGGGCCGGGCGAGCAGTACTTC.

The chain recombines TRBV29-1 with TRBJ1-3, with 7 bases that match TRBD1. V trimming: 7 bases; J trimming: 2 bases; junction bases outside the gene matches: 5. This CDR3 has 13 residues. Per germline, CDR1 SQVTM and CDR2 ANQGSEA. The CDR3 sequence: CSATTGAGNTIYF. CDR3 coding DNA: TGCAGCGCAACAACAGGGGCTGGAAACACCATATATTTT.